What follows are 10 T cell receptor beta chains derived from one specimen sequenced in a study of siplizumab effects on memory and regulatory T cells. Method: immunoSEQ multiplex PCR; TCRdb's copy keeps in-frame clones and lacks some. The profile covers around 15,000 clones, with approximately 45% appearing a single time and roughly 7% taken by the ten largest. Coculturing was carried out on the mixed lymphocyte reaction cells. It lasted more than 5 days and was done at 37°C. No antigen is known for these receptors. Sequences were obtained from CFSE-low (dividing) CD4+ T cells sorted from an allogeneic mixed lymphocyte reaction. All receptors derive from a human donor in good health; the cells came from an allogeneic mixed lymphocyte reaction. Some clones in this sample may be carry-over from other donors' samples.

This clone has more than one count but fewer than ten. This rearrangement joins TRBV13 to TRBJ2-7; 8 bases match TRBD1. This CDR3 has 19 residues. V lost 5 bases to trimming and J lost 0 bases; unmatched junction nucleotides: 18. Per germline, CDR1 PRHDT and CDR2 FYEKMQ (reference sequence). CDR3 loop: CASSQDRDSPLPSSYEQYF. CDR3 sequence (DNA): TGTGCCAGCAGCCAGGACAGGGATTCTCCTCTACCCAGCTCCTACGAGCAGTACTTC.

The V call is TRBV19, the J call TRBJ1-1; D unresolved. This CDR3 region has 13 residues. V was pared by 7 bases and J by 11 bases, with 20 bases between. CDR1 is LNHDA and CDR2 is SQIVND in the germline V gene (reference sequence). CDR3 sequence: CASTPDGPLGAFF. Here the CDR3 DNA reads TGTGCCAGTACCCCTGATGGCCCCCTCGGGGCTTTCTTT.

This chain connects TRBV6-1 to TRBJ2-7, with 11 bases aligning to TRBD1. Germline V gene data show CDR1 as MNHNS and CDR2 as SASEGT. V gave up 6 bases and J gave up 4 bases; unmatched junction bases: 5. This CDR3 comprises 14 residues. The CDR3 loop is CASSDGTGGYEQYF. The CDR3 DNA reads as TGTGCCAGCAGCGATGGGACAGGGGGTTACGAGCAGTACTTC.

Note on this clone: Possible read error: a much larger clone is one base away. This chain connects TRBV7-3 to TRBJ2-7, with D tentatively TRBD2 (6 bases). The CDR3 has 14 amino acids. CDR1 SGHTA and CDR2 FQGTGA come from the germline V gene. Trimming stripped 5 bases from V and 3 bases from J, with 14 bases between. The CDR3 loop reads CASSPWDSSYEQYF. The CDR3 DNA reads TGTGCCAGCAGCCCGTGGGACTCAAGCTACGAGCAGTACTTC.

The V gene is TRBV13, the J gene TRBJ2-5; possibly TRBD1 for D (6 bases). The DNA end favors TRBJ2-7, so the J call may be wrong. There are 14 residues in the CDR3. Germline CDR1 reads PRHDT; CDR2 reads FYEKMQ (reference sequence). The CDR3 reads CASSFRTANYEQYF. CDR3 coding DNA: TGTGCCAGCAGCTTTCGGACAGCAAACTACGAGCAGTACTTC.

CDR3 sequence reads: CASSPGTGTDTQYF. The CDR3 DNA is TGTGCCAGCTCACCTGGGACAGGGACAGATACGCAGTATTTT. The chain is built from TRBV18 and TRBJ2-3, with 9 bases identical to TRBD1. The CDR3 consists of 14 residues. V lost 3 bases, J lost 3 bases, and 1 base stayed unmatched. Germline V gene data show CDR1 as KGHSH and CDR2 as LQKENI.

CDR3: CASSVGVGTKGTEAFF. DNA of the CDR3: TGTGCCAGCAGCGTAGGGGTGGGGACTAAGGGCACTGAAGCTTTCTTT. The V and J genes are TRBV7-9 and TRBJ1-1, with D tentatively TRBD1 (5 bases). V shed 5 bases and J shed 4 bases, with 20 bases lying between them. The CDR3 loop spans 16 amino acids. The germline CDR1 and CDR2 sequences are SEHNR and FQNEAQ (reference sequence).

This clone was detected once. The rearrangement uses TRBV19 and TRBJ1-3; D unclear. The CDR3 is 15 amino acids. Germline loops: CDR1 LNHDA, CDR2 SQIVND (reference sequence). The V and J ends lost 1 base and 0 bases respectively, with 7 bases between them. CDR3 bases: TGTGCCAGTAGTATAGGCCGCTACTCTGGAAACACCATATATTTT. It codes for CASSIGRYSGNTIYF.

V is TRBV4-2 and J is TRBJ2-7, with D perhaps matching TRBD2 (6 bases). This CDR3 spans 15 amino acids. Trimming took 0 bases from V and 7 from J, leaving 16 bases between them. The V gene's germline CDR1 is LGHNA and CDR2 YNFKEQ. CDR3 in amino acids: CASSQEGGMGREQYF. CDR3 bases: TGTGCCAGCAGCCAAGAGGGCGGGATGGGTAGGGAGCAGTACTTC.

This clone was counted a few times. The rearrangement links TRBV6-6 to TRBJ2-7, with 7 bases lining up with TRBD2. Per germline, CDR1 MNHNY and CDR2 SVGAGI (reference sequence). V gave up 11 bases and J gave up 2 bases; unmatched junction bases: 6. The CDR3 runs to 12 residues. The CDR3 is CAVAGGPYEQYF. The CDR3 DNA sequence: TGTGCCGTAGCGGGCGGGCCCTACGAGCAGTACTTC.